This is a list of T cell receptor beta chains from one sample in a study of cytomegalovirus exposure and HLA in healthy donors. Generated by immunoSEQ multiplex PCR, the TCRdb table keeps only in-frame clones and is missing some. Counted here are 150,000 to 200,000 clones, roughly 88% occurring once; the ten biggest clones make up roughly 10%. The specimen was PBMCs. Receptors were obtained from a man aged 18 to 29 in good health and CMV-seropositive. Each CDR3 is given without its conserved first and last residue. The size field is filled for only some rows; it gives once, few, many or a size class.

clone size	CDR3 length	J gene	V gene	CDR3 protein
NA	12	TRBJ2-5	TRBV25-1	ASSSDDRGKTQY
once	12	TRBJ1-1	TRBV7-6	ASSLGQGATPAF
few	10	TRBJ1-1	TRBV12-5	ASGTRLTEAF
NA	12	TRBJ1-5	TRBV19	ASSIGGAAQPQH
once	13	TRBJ1-1	TRBV18	ASSPPVGGRGEAF
once	13	TRBJ2-5	TRBV6-5	ASTEVSRMQETQY
NA	15	TRBJ1-6	TRBV9	ASSAQGLSSYNSPLH
NA	13	TRBJ2-1	TRBV5-1	ASIPGQGAVHEQF
NA	14	TRBJ2-3	TRBV21-1	ASSNPGQASTDTQY
NA	13	TRBJ2-3	TRBV28	ASSLFGTITDTQY
NA	10	TRBJ1-1	TRBV19	ASKRQGAEAF
NA	14	TRBJ2-2	TRBV6-5	ASSYSTRGAPGELF
few	11	TRBJ2-2	TRBV6-6	ASTFGGTGELF
NA	13	TRBJ2-2	TRBV18	ASSPQGAETGELF
NA	12	TRBJ1-6	TRBV7-9	ASSLGQPGSPLH
NA	13	TRBJ2-5	TRBV7-2	ASSLNQGVGETQY
NA	13	TRBJ2-1	TRBV14	AGSQWQGSHNEQF
NA	10	TRBJ2-1	TRBV27	ASSLQDGAQF
NA	12	TRBJ2-1	TRBV27	ASSLLRGGGEQF
once	14	TRBJ2-2	TRBV9	ASSDPSGGDTGELF
NA	15	TRBJ1-5	TRBV7-9	ASSYLSGGLSNQPQH
NA	12	TRBJ1-2	TRBV2	ASRGPGLYRSYT
NA	9	TRBJ1-2	TRBV20-1	SAWDSYGYT
NA	11	TRBJ2-7	TRBV7-2	ASTQSQAGEQY